This entry features one T cell receptor beta chain sequence. No cognate antigen has been identified for it. There are no base qualities to consult, and no much larger clone falls within one base. Sequencing relied on an Illumina HiSeq 1500. TCRdb reran the public reads through fastp at Q25 and MiXCR, keeping productive beta chains. Rows are combined by CDR3 protein, so each entry shows the most common genes and DNA. The sample table shows about 920,000 distinct CDR3 sequences, and around 32% are seen once. Around an eighth of the sample is taken by the ten largest. The data originate from a study of T cell repertoires in cytomegalovirus infection (dated by TCRdb to about 2019). Regarding the research as a whole: Alongside well-studied HLA-B-restricted epitopes, the peptide stimulations were aimed at recently identified HLA-C-restricted CMV epitopes, whose presentation resists viral immunomodulation. Donor HLA type was relevant to the analysis, because carriage of CMV infection together with the matching HLA type was indicated by public TCR beta signatures. What the authors observed across the whole study: The ex vivo response was dominated by HLA-C-restricted CMV-specific TCR beta clonotypes, which also provided the single most frequent clonotype in two of eight donors. Carriers of CMV infection plus the relevant HLA type were discriminated by the cumulative frequency of public TCR beta family members in the study cohort and in an independent roughly 340-donor cohort.

V and J are truncated by 5 bases and 2 bases respectively, leaving an intervening sequence of 16 bases. The CDR3, from cysteine to phenylalanine, totals 16 residues. Of the read, only the CDR3 DNA is kept; its 48 bases are in frame from base 1. From the germline V gene, CDR1 is SGHVS and CDR2 is FNYEAQ. This specimen's treatment or condition label, per the study, means: in vitro stimulation with specific CMV peptide epitopes to enrich CMV-specific T cells. The chain was built from TRBV7-6 and TRBJ1-3; D gene: possibly TRBD1, on 6 matching bases. This sample comprised cultured CD8+ T cells from PBMCs, obtained from culture after CMV antigen stimulation. The sequence came from a human donor in good health (CMV status not recorded). Some clones in this sample may be carry-over from other donors' samples. The CDR3 region: CASSPAKTGPGNTIYF. The base sequence is TGTGCCAGCAGCCCCGCTAAGACAGGTCCTGGAAACACCATATATTTT.